This is a list of T cell receptor beta chains from one sample in a study of beta chain features in type 1 diabetes. Produced via immunoSEQ multiplex PCR; TCRdb's table is partial and in-frame only. The sample has about 240,000 clones; around 13% are singletons. Sequencing used naive CD4+ T cells from blood. The source is a man aged 25-45 years with type 1 diabetes. Each CDR3 is given with its conserved first and last residue.

TRBV4-1,TRBJ1-1,CASSQSGQPNTEAFF
TRBV29-1,TRBJ2-3,CSVVSGETDTQYF
TRBV19,TRBJ1-2,CASSILYGYTF
TRBV7-2,TRBJ2-5,CASSNPSRGRETQYF
TRBV29-1,TRBJ1-1,CSVAPRGRVDEAFF
TRBV29-1,TRBJ2-7,CSVGTSGRALYEQYF
TRBV9,TRBJ1-2,CASSVAGGNYGYTF
TRBV7-9,TRBJ2-3,CASGQSGRTDTQYF
TRBV9,TRBJ1-5,CASSVNSNQPQHF
TRBV19,TRBJ2-1,CASSLGQGDNEQFF
TRBV30,TRBJ2-7,CAWTEDRSSYEQYF
TRBV6-1,TRBJ2-3,CASKEQLNTDTQYF
TRBV18,TRBJ1-1,CASSPLTGMNTEAFF
TRBV7-9,TRBJ2-7,CASSDRDRVNEQYF
TRBV7-9,TRBJ2-1,CASSRTGMDEQFF
TRBV18,TRBJ1-1,CASSPPRGKGGTEAFF
TRBV5-4,TRBJ2-2,CASSPSTDRTGELFF
TRBV19,TRBJ2-1,CASSITGDSYNEQFF
TRBV6-6,TRBJ1-1,CASRAGGMNTEAFF
TRBV27,TRBJ1-1,CASSSPGQGAFF
TRBV7-9,TRBJ1-1,CASTALVGPTEAFF
TRBV30,TRBJ2-2,CAWSRTSTGELFF
TRBV6-5,TRBJ2-1,CASSGASSYNEQFF
TRBV23-1,TRBJ1-1,CASSQSSPYSPDTEAFF
TRBV6-5,TRBJ2-2,CASSPPGLYAGELFF
TRBV11-3,TRBJ2-7,CASSYSVQVLYEQYF
TRBV30,TRBJ1-1,CAWSVSGDTEAFF
TRBV29-1,TRBJ1-1,CSVAEGSLNTEAFF
TRBV6-5,TRBJ2-7,CASSPGPGGEYEQYF
TRBV30,TRBJ1-6,CAWSVRAGGSSYNSPLHF
TRBV30,TRBJ1-1,CAWRAWSGRSRGEAFF
TRBV29-1,TRBJ2-7,CSVSGQSSYEQYF
TRBV11-2,TRBJ2-7,CASSLGGHEQYF
TRBV30,TRBJ1-1,CAWSLKRGKTEAFF
TRBV5-1,TRBJ2-7,CASSLDTGGRDEQYF
TRBV10-3,TRBJ2-5,CAIMAGETQYF
TRBV12-5,TRBJ1-2,CASALAAGGGYTF
TRBV5-6,TRBJ1-1,CASSLGWGQFEAFF
TRBV6-5,TRBJ1-1,CASTSGGNTEAFF
TRBV9,TRBJ2-7,CASSRDFNYEQYF
TRBV10-3,TRBJ1-1,CAISDMGASNTEAFF
TRBV7-9,TRBJ2-2,CASSPTKTVGSNTGELFF
TRBV5-1,TRBJ2-1,CASSLVLAVEGNEQFF
TRBV6-6,TRBJ2-5,CASSYSTGTQYF
TRBV6-5,TRBJ2-2,CASRLAGGTGELFF
TRBV5-1,TRBJ1-2,CASSPGQFNYGYTF
TRBV5-4,TRBJ2-3,CASSFSGGAWNTQYF
TRBV28,TRBJ2-7,CAMGTGTGSHEQYF
TRBV7-2,TRBJ1-2,CASSRGTNYGYTF
TRBV18,TRBJ1-2,CASSPPAPDGYTF
TRBV9,TRBJ1-3,CASSPQGNTIYF